The entry that follows covers one T cell receptor (beta chain) sequence. The antigen remains unidentified. Receiving focal radiation plus CTLA-4 blockade with ipilimumab were patients who had chemo-refractory metastatic non-small-cell lung cancer. This CDR3 has 15 residues. V was clipped by 3 bases and J by 4 bases, with 15 bases between them. The germline gives CDR1 WNHNN, CDR2 SYGVQD (reference sequence). Only in-frame clones appear in the TCRdb table, and some are missing; sequencing was by immunoSEQ multiplex PCR. The sample yields about 77,000 clones, under 75% seen once. The data were taken from a study of radiotherapy plus CTLA-4 blockade in lung cancer. On the study more broadly: Disease control reached 30% to 35%, with objective responses in over 15%.

Overall study results and limits: Early shifts in blood T cell clones, with interferon-beta, reportedly predicted response best. Clones of tumor-derived TCRs expanded in blood after radiotherapy plus ipilimumab.

The TCR sequence derives from a human donor with non-small cell lung cancer whose response to radiotherapy plus ipilimumab could not be evaluated. The sample in question was peripheral blood, obtained from a patient treated with radiotherapy plus ipilimumab. The chain has TRBV10-1 and TRBJ1-1, with D possibly matching TRBD1 (6 bases). CDR3 protein: CASSDPTGGFTEAFF. Here the CDR3 DNA reads TGCGCCAGCAGTGATCCGACAGGAGGTTTCACTGAAGCTTTCTTT.